This entry concerns a single T cell receptor beta chain. Its target is not known. This sample was included in a study of T cells after posttransplantation cyclophosphamide. The V gene's germline CDR1 is SGHRS and CDR2 YFSETQ. This CDR3 region has 15 residues. Trimming stripped 1 base from V and 4 bases from J, with 15 bases between. The study, taken as a whole, reports: Recipient CMV seropositivity and CMV reactivation strongly tracked TRB clonality. Later post-transplant blood repertoires were often dominated by donor CD8+ memory clones.

Controls had myeloablative marrow grafts with methotrexate and calcineurin inhibitor, sampled at 1 year. TCRdb's copy holds only in-frame clones and misses some; the assay was immunoSEQ multiplex PCR. The sample includes 15,000 to 18,000 clones, 84% seen only once; the top ten take 5% to 6%. The clonotype originates from a male patient aged 18-29 years who received an allogeneic stem cell transplant from a related donor, was CMV-positive, and had no GVHD. Some T cells may originate from the graft donor. The sample here was PBMCs, taken 350 to 400 days after allogeneic stem cell transplant with calcineurin inhibitor and methotrexate. This chain uses TRBV5-1 with TRBJ2-7; tentative D call: TRBD2 (6 bases). CDR3 bases: TGCGCCAGCAGCTTGAATTTTGGCGGGACGTACGAGCAGTACTTC. Its protein is CASSLNFGGTYEQYF.